A selection of T cell receptor beta chains follows, all from one sample in a study of blood T cell repertoires in COVID-19. The table came from immunoSEQ multiplex PCR; TCRdb's copy has only in-frame clones and leaves some out. Among 150,000 to 200,000 clones listed, more than 75% were seen once. The sequenced sample was peripheral blood. The source is a man aged 35-49 years with active or convalescent COVID-19. Each CDR3 is given with its conserved first and last residue. D genes are given only for firm matches. Only part of the rows carry a size: once, few, many, or a class if the clone is expanded.

clone_size	v_call	d_call	j_call	cdr3_aa	cdr3_nt
once	TRBV7-6	TRBD1	TRBJ1-2	CASSLDRGRDYGYTF	TGTGCCAGCAGCCTGGACAGGGGGCGCGACTATGGCTACACCTTC
.	TRBV6-4	TRBD1	TRBJ1-2	CASRDTGVYGYTF	TGTGCCAGCAGAGATACAGGGGTATACGGCTACACCTTC
.	TRBV5-1	.	TRBJ1-6	CASSLASGSKSPLHF	TGCGCCAGCAGCTTGGCGTCAGGGTCAAAGTCACCCCTCCACTTT
.	TRBV7-9	TRBD2	TRBJ2-1	CASSLGLAGSYNEQFF	TGTGCCAGCAGCTTAGGACTAGCGGGCTCCTACAATGAGCAGTTCTTC
.	TRBV18	.	TRBJ1-5	CASSPPSQGDQPQHF	TGTGCCAGCTCACCACCGAGCCAGGGTGATCAGCCCCAGCATTTT
.	TRBV7-2	TRBD2	TRBJ2-5	CASAPTSGGGETQYF	TGTGCCAGCGCCCCGACTAGCGGGGGTGGAGAGACCCAGTACTTC
.	TRBV18	.	TRBJ2-7	CASSRADSYEQYF	TGTGCCAGCTCACGGGCGGACAGCTACGAGCAGTACTTC
.	TRBV5-1	.	TRBJ1-6	CASSSGDSPIPSF	TGCGCCAGCAGCTCGGGAGACAGCCCGATACCATCTTTT
.	TRBV6-5	TRBD1	TRBJ2-5	CASSYSMGQTQETQYF	TGTGCCAGCAGTTACTCCATGGGACAGACTCAAGAGACCCAGTACTTC
.	TRBV6-6	.	TRBJ1-1	CASSRGAAPAFF	TGTGCCAGCAGTCGAGGGGCAGCCCCGGCTTTCTTT
.	TRBV5-1	.	TRBJ1-5	CASSSDGGKVQPQHF	TGCGCCAGCAGCTCGGACGGAGGGAAGGTTCAGCCCCAGCATTTT
.	TRBV9	.	TRBJ2-2	CASSVTGNTGELFF	TGTGCCAGCAGCGTAACAGGGAACACCGGGGAGCTGTTTTTT
.	TRBV28	.	TRBJ2-3	CASRTDSETSTDTQYF	TGTGCCAGTAGGACAGACAGTGAAACTAGCACAGATACGCAGTATTTT